Reported below is one T cell receptor beta chain. The antigen is not known. This entry belongs to a study of shared clonotypes between healthy human individuals. Study-wide results and caveats: Sampling involved blood alone; tissue repertoires likely differ.

Only in-frame clones appear in the TCRdb table, and some are missing; sequencing was by immunoSEQ multiplex PCR. The table records about 2.4 million clones, 90% to 95% of them present only once. From germline, CDR1 is SGHAT and CDR2 FQNNGV. V lost 5 bases and J lost 12, with 22 bases in between. The CDR3 is 14 amino acids. This chain joins TRBV11-2 and TRBJ1-2, with a weak D call TRBD1 (5 bases). The TCR sequence derives from a man aged 18 to 30 in good health. Some clones in this sample may be carry-over from other donors' samples. What was sequenced was naive CD4+ T cells from PBMCs. Subset defined: CD45RA+ positively selected. The DNA for the CDR3 is TGTGCCAGCAGCGAGCAAGGGACCCCGCAAGGTGACACCTTC. Amino acid sequence: CASSEQGTPQGDTF. Drawing the rest from reference TRBV11-2 and TRBJ1-2, the complete variable domain is EAGVAQSPRYKIIEKRQSVAFWCNPISGHATLYWYQQILGQGPKLLIQFQNNGVVDDSQLPKDRFSAERLKGVDSTLKIQPAKLEDSAVYLCASSEQGTPQGDTFGSGTRLTVV.